The sequence of this T cell receptor beta chain was determined in a study of cytomegalovirus exposure and HLA in healthy donors. Study-wide points: High specificity and sensitivity for cytomegalovirus status were reported for the classifier. In vitro experiments confirmed that a few CMV-associated chains were specific for CMV antigens. A list of 150 or so TCR beta chains associated with cytomegalovirus was given. TCR clusters originating in the first cohort tended to co-occur in the roughly 110 validation repertoires, according to a later analysis.

Details on this clone: Its antigen is undetermined.

Here immunoSEQ multiplex PCR was the method, and the copy in TCRdb shows in-frame clones only, minus some. The profile shows 90,000 to 120,000 clones, nearly 97% of them singletons. Germline lookup yields CDR1 LGHNA and CDR2 YNFKEQ. There are 17 residues in the CDR3. The germline V and J ends were trimmed by 3 bases and 2 bases, with 18 bases remaining between them. The J gene is TRBJ2-3, the V gene TRBV4-2; possibly TRBD2 for D (7 bases). This receptor was taken from a woman aged 18 to 35 in good health and CMV-seronegative. The sample taken for sequencing was PBMCs. The CDR3, as DNA: TGTGCCAGCAGCCACCCCCCAGGGAGGGGGGACACAGATACGCAGTATTTT. This gives the protein CASSHPPGRGDTDTQYF.